The 11 T cell receptor beta chains in this list originate from one sample, sequenced in a study of beta chain features in type 1 diabetes. Study conclusions and caveats: For Type 1 diabetes patients, all four CD4+ subsets carried TCRB CDR3s that were moderately but significantly shorter.

Their target antigens are unknown. Every isolated RNA sample was fully reverse transcribed, so sequencing captured expressed TCRB transcripts. Assay: immunoSEQ multiplex PCR; the TCRdb copy retains only in-frame clones and omits some. The profile covers some 290,000 clones, with approximately 15% appearing a single time and under 0.02% taken by the ten largest. The sequencing input was naive CD4+ T cells from blood. The receptors stem from a young man with type 1 diabetes.

This clone has just a few counts. The rearrangement joins TRBV27 to TRBJ1-1; 10 bases map to TRBD1. Germline V lookup: CDR1 MNHEY, CDR2 SMNVEV (reference sequence). The CDR3 is 13 residues long. The J segment lost 7 bases and the V segment lost 6 bases, leaving 5 bases of the junction unmatched. Here the CDR3 DNA reads TGTGCCAGCAGGGGGGGACAGGGGATTGAAGCTTTCTTT. This translates into CASRGGQGIEAFF.

The gene calls are TRBV6-6 and TRBJ2-7, with D perhaps matching TRBD2 (6 bases). The CDR3 spans 15 residues. Germline values: CDR1 MNHNY, CDR2 SVGAGI (reference sequence). Trimming cost V 6 bases and J 0 bases, with 15 bases left between them. This chain's CDR3 is CASRSGTPSSYEQYF. CDR3 DNA: TGTGCCAGCAGGTCCGGGACTCCCAGCTCCTACGAGCAGTACTTC.

The chain couples TRBV19 to TRBJ1-1; D gene uncertain. The CDR3 extends over 15 amino acids. The germline gives CDR1 LNHDA, CDR2 SQIVND (reference sequence). V dropped 3 bases and J dropped 0 bases, with 11 bases sitting between them. CDR3: CASSIRLNMNTEAFF. The CDR3 DNA is TGTGCCAGTAGTATCCGACTTAACATGAACACTGAAGCTTTCTTT.

This clone turned up a few times. The chain couples TRBV5-1 to TRBJ2-1; TRBD1 matches at 11 bases. From germline, CDR1 is SGHRS and CDR2 YFSETQ. Trimming cost V 3 bases and J 9 bases; bases outside gene matches: 5. The CDR3 consists of 14 residues. As DNA, the CDR3 is TGCGCCAGCAGCTCCGGGACAGGGGGATCTGAGCAGTTCTTC. Its protein product is CASSSGTGGSEQFF.

The chain has TRBV28 and TRBJ2-3, with 7 bases aligning to TRBD1. Trimming cost V 10 bases and J 2 bases; bases outside gene matches: 18. From germline, CDR1 is MDHEN and CDR2 SYDVKM. The CDR3 runs 17 residues. The CDR3 region has the DNA TGTGCCACTTACAGTAGGATTGGGGACAGCTACACAGATACGCAGTATTTT. This sequence encodes CATYSRIGDSYTDTQYF.

There are a few counts of this clone. The chain links TRBV21-1 to TRBJ2-1; the table's D call, TRBD1, has no DNA check behind it. TRBV21-1 is assigned pseudogene status. The CDR3 spans 11 residues. Written as DNA, the CDR3 is TGTGCCAGCAGCATCGGACAGGGGCAGTTCTTC. Translation: CASSIGQGQFF.

The chain joins TRBV7-3 to TRBJ2-7; 9 bases are a match to TRBD2. The V and J ends lost 3 bases and 2 bases, in that order; junction bases with no gene match: 5. This CDR3 region has 15 residues. Germline V gives CDR1 SGHTA, CDR2 FQGTGA. CDR3 bases: TGTGCCAGCAGCTTGGGGACTAGCCTAACCTACGAGCAGTACTTC. This gives the protein CASSLGTSLTYEQYF.

The gene calls are TRBV7-3 and TRBJ2-3; D perhaps matches TRBD2 (7 bases). V was trimmed by 7 bases and J by 6 bases, leaving 14 bases between them. Looked up from germline, CDR1 is SGHTA and CDR2 is FQGTGA. This CDR3 contains 13 residues. The CDR3 DNA is TGTGCCAGCAACCCGAGGGGGGGTGATACGCAGTATTTT. This codes for CASNPRGGDTQYF.

This clone was detected only a few times. J is TRBJ1-2 and V is TRBV7-2; D remains unclear. The CDR3 is 13 amino acids. Germline loops: CDR1 SGHTA, CDR2 FQGNSA. Trimming stripped 5 bases from V and 6 bases from J, with 13 bases between. CDR3 DNA sequence: TGTGCCAGCAGCCCCCCCGGACTTCATGGCTACACCTTC. Its translation is CASSPPGLHGYTF.

This clone has just a few counts. The chain joins TRBV7-2 to TRBJ1-2, with D possibly being TRBD1 (6 bases). The CDR3 has 13 residues. The V end lost 6 bases, the J end lost 8 bases, and 16 bases lay between the germline ends. The germline CDR1 and CDR2 sequences are SGHTA and FQGNSA. The CDR3 loop reads CASRPAGARGYTF. The CDR3, as DNA: TGTGCCAGCAGACCGGCAGGGGCACGGGGCTACACCTTC.

This clone has more than one count but fewer than ten. The chain uses TRBV27 and TRBJ2-7, with D possibly being TRBD1 (5 bases). V was trimmed by 3 bases and J by 4 bases, leaving 16 bases between them. Germline assignment: CDR1 MNHEY and CDR2 SMNVEV (reference sequence). The CDR3 is 15 residues long. The CDR3 region is CASSFTIQAMYEQYF. The CDR3 bases are TGTGCCAGCAGTTTCACTATACAGGCCATGTACGAGCAGTACTTC.